This T cell receptor (beta chain) appears in the sequencing data of a study of identical twins. General observations from the study: Conclusions came from cross-sectional statistical analysis, not from following the same donors.

TCRdb fed the 5' RACE reads into MiXCR, producing one record per CDR3 protein. This sample has 500,000 to 600,000 distinct CDR3 sequences, with 20% to 25% found just once. Germline CDR1 is LGHNA and CDR2 is YSLEER. This CDR3 has 15 residues. Deletions cut 3 bases from V and 0 bases from J, with 10 bases between. All of the donors were Caucasians in good health. This clonotype was recorded at least ten times. Its antigen is currently unknown. This sample was shared with a second study, whose subject was T cells expressing NK-cell markers.

This TCR was sampled from a woman in her late teens or twenties in good health. The V gene is TRBV4-3, the J gene TRBJ2-3; D is ambiguous. The specimen was CD4+ T cells sorted from blood. The CDR3 nucleotides read TGCGCCAGCAGCCACCGGACGGTTAGCACAGATACGCAGTATTTT. This codes for CASSHRTVSTDTQYF.